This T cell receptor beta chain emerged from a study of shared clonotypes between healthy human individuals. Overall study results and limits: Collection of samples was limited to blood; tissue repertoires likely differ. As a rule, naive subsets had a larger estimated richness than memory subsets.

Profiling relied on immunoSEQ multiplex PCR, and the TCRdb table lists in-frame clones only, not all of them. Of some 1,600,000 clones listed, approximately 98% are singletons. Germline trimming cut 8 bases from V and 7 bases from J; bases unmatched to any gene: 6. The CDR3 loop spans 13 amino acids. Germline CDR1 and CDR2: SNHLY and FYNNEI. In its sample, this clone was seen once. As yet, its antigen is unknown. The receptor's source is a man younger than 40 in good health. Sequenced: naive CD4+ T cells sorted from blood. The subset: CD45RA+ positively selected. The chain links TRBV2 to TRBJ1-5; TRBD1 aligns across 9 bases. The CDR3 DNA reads TGTGCCAGCGGACAGGGGAGCGGGCAGCCCCAGCATTTT. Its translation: CASGQGSGQPQHF.